This T cell receptor (beta chain) comes out of a study of PD-1 blockade in classical Hodgkin lymphoma. This CDR3 region has 16 residues. Trimming removed 0 bases at V and 5 bases at J, with 17 bases between. The V gene's germline CDR1 is SGDLS and CDR2 YYNGEE. With no exception, relapse followed autologous stem cell transplantation in all patients, and brentuximab vedotin exposure varied. This table comes from immunoSEQ multiplex PCR, and its TCRdb copy is limited to in-frame clones, with some not included. The sample lists tens of thousands of clones; roughly 80% were seen once. The receptor comes from a human donor with classical Hodgkin lymphoma. The rearrangement joins TRBV9 to TRBJ1-2; possibly TRBD1 for D (5 bases). The sample in question was peripheral blood mononuclear cells (PBMCs), obtained before the second cycle of nivolumab. CDR3 protein: CASSVGGTWSSYGYTF. In DNA, the CDR3 is TGTGCCAGCAGCGTAGGGGGGACGTGGTCCAGTTATGGCTACACCTTC. The variable domain in full, completed from reference TRBV9 and TRBJ1-2, reads DSGVTQTPKHLITATGQRVTLRCSPRSGDLSVYWYQQSLDQGLQFLIQYYNGEERAKGNILERFSAQQFPDLHSELNLSSLELGDSALYFCASSVGGTWSSYGYTFGSGTRLTVV.